This T cell receptor (beta chain) appears in the sequencing data of a study of blood T cell repertoires in COVID-19. Study summary: The origin of the acute and convalescent COVID-19 samples was the United States, Italy and Spain. PBMCs, B-cell-depleted T cells, or T cells provided the cDNA or gDNA that made up the material.

The CDR3 is 12 amino acids. V dropped 3 bases and J dropped 5 bases, with 7 bases sitting between them. CDR1 is SGHTA and CDR2 is FQGNSA in the germline V gene. Original analysis: Amplified reference gene primers provided the basis for estimating nucleated cell counts. Clones were sequenced by immunoSEQ multiplex PCR, and TCRdb holds only the in-frame ones, with some missing. V and J calls and clone size come straight from that table; D and trimming were deduced from the DNA. The data hold under 85,000 clones, with about 70% observed a single time. This clone was observed many times. This receptor was taken from a woman over 75 with active or convalescent COVID-19. The chain couples TRBV7-2 to TRBJ1-2; no clear D gene. The sequenced sample was peripheral blood. The CDR3 sequence is CASSLADYGYTF. The DNA of the CDR3 is TGTGCCAGCAGCTTGGCAGATTATGGCTACACCTTC.